This TCR beta chain was identified in a study of blood T cell repertoires in COVID-19. Clones were read by immunoSEQ multiplex PCR, and TCRdb kept only the in-frame ones, dropping some. The data hold under 250,000 clones, with about nine tenths observed a single time. CDR3 size: 16 residues. CDR1 is LNHDA and CDR2 is SQIVND in the germline V gene (reference sequence). V lost 0 bases, J lost 0 bases, and 11 bases lay in between. The receptor was isolated from a woman in her sixties with acute or convalescent COVID-19. The chain joins TRBV19 to TRBJ1-2; D gene ambiguous. Input material: peripheral blood. In DNA, the CDR3 is TGTGCCAGTAGTATAGACCCGGCCAGGTCTAACTATGGCTACACCTTC. The encoded protein is CASSIDPARSNYGYTF.